The clone carrying this T cell receptor beta chain was counted at least ten times. As yet, its antigen is unknown. Generation of bulk TCR libraries relied on previously described methods and listed TCR primers. MiXCR was run by TCRdb on the PCR reads, yielding one entry per CDR3 protein. The sample contains some 580,000 distinct CDR3 sequences, less than 30% of which appear only once. This record belongs to a study of molecular identifiers for immune sequencing clone quantification. Naive CD8 T cells were picked out by sorting for CD8+CD4-CCR7+CD45RA+. Study results and caveats: Molecules of identical TCR sharing a barcode could underestimate highly expanded clone sizes.

Trimming left V 4 bases short and J 0 bases short, with 13 bases between. CDR1 and CDR2 (germline): SEHNR, FQNEAQ (reference sequence). The length of the CDR3 is 15 residues. Sequencing used naive CD8+ T cells from blood, with Jurkat cell RNA spiked in. Subset specified: FACS-sorted CD8+CD4-CCR7+CD45RA+ naive T cells. The V and J genes are TRBV7-9 and TRBJ2-7; D call uncertain. This TCR derives from a human donor in good health. Some libraries in this study had Jurkat cell RNA spiked in. The CDR3 reads CASSYDGRYSYEQYF. Written as DNA, the CDR3 is TGTGCCAGCAGCTACGACGGTAGATACTCCTACGAGCAGTACTTC.